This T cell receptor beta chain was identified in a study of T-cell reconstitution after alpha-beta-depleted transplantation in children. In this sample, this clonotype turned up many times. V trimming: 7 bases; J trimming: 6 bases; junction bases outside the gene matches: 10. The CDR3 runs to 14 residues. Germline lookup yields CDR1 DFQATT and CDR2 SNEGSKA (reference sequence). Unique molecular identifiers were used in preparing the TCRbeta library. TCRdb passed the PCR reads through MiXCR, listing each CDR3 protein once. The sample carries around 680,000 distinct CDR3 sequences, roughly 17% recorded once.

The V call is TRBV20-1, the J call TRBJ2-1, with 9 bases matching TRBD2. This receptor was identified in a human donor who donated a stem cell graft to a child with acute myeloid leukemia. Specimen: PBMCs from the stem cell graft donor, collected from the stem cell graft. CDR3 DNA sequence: TGCAGTGGGAGTTGGCGGGGGGGCCCCAATGAGCAGTTCTTC. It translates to CSGSWRGGPNEQFF.